The source of this TCR beta chain is a study of monozygotic twins with inflammatory bowel disease. Each of the TCR libraries took 3,000 to 4,500 ng of total RNA. For each CDR3 protein, TCRdb gives one entry from its re-call of the 5' RACE reads, without DNA. This repertoire includes 300,000 to 400,000 distinct CDR3 sequences. This CDR3 has 16 amino acids. Germline loops: CDR1 MNHEY, CDR2 SVGAGI. The source of this sequence is a human donor with ulcerative colitis or Crohn's disease, or a healthy co-twin of an affected twin (not recorded which). The chain carries TRBV6-5 and TRBJ2-1; TCRdb names TRBD2, which stays unverified in the absence of DNA. The sample consisted of blood. The CDR3 sequence: CASSYSSRGGNNEQFF.